This T cell receptor (beta chain) was profiled in a study of T cell repertoires in cytomegalovirus infection. Whole-study context: Public signatures in TCR beta pointed to CMV infection and matching HLA type. Study findings and constraints: There were carriers of CMV plus the relevant HLA, and cumulative public TCR beta family frequency identified them.

TCRdb reprocessed the reads with MiXCR, giving one entry per CDR3 protein. The sample has about 300,000 distinct CDR3 sequences, about a tenth seen once. This clonotype was observed at least ten times. No antigen is known for it. Deletions cut 9 bases from V and 0 bases from J, with 16 bases between. CDR1 is MNHEY and CDR2 is SMNVEV in the germline V gene (reference sequence). CDR3 length: 15 residues. This chain uses TRBV27 with TRBJ2-3; tentatively, D is TRBD2 (6 bases). The sample comprised PBMCs. This receptor was obtained from a human donor in good health (CMV status not recorded). Some clones in this sample may be carry-over from other donors' samples. The CDR3 here is CASRLAGWSTDTQYF. For the CDR3, the DNA is TGTGCCAGTAGATTGGCGGGGTGGAGCACAGATACGCAGTATTTT.